The T cell receptor (beta chain) described here comes from a study of blood T cell repertoires in COVID-19 (TCRdb year 2020). About the full investigation: Samples from collaborators originated in the United States, Italy and Spain and spanned both the acute and convalescent phases of COVID-19. The prospective study material was composed of cDNA or gDNA derived from T cells, B-cell-depleted T cells, or PBMCs. The dataset comprised deeply sampled blood TCRbeta repertoires from subjects exposed to, actively infected with, or recovered from COVID-19. The repertoires were released in a freely available public database intended as a resource for research on the immune response to SARS-CoV-2. Samples were obtained from the ongoing ImmuneRACE study (first 160 participants) and from over 1,000 subjects provided by 6 global collaborators. Nearly every sample came with metadata listing a de-identified subject ID, COVID-19 status, age in years and sex. Where available, HLA class I and class II types were obtained from metadata supplied by the sample provider rather than from assay-based typing.

A second Seattle source provided samples from volunteer blood donors who had recovered from COVID-19. Collaborating institutions collected whole blood in K2EDTA tubes following their own protocols. Collaborator samples were shipped for TCRbeta analysis as frozen whole blood, isolated PBMCs, or DNA extracted from either sample type. Trimming takes 3 bases off V and 5 bases off J; junction bases not matched to a gene: 9. Via the germline V gene (reference sequence), CDR1 is LGHDT and CDR2 YNNKEL. From its cysteine to its phenylalanine, the CDR3 spans 17 amino acids. The DNA shown is the 51-base CDR3, in frame from base 1. TCRbeta CDR3 regions were amplified from genomic DNA by means of the immunoSEQ Assay, a bias-controlled multiplex PCR. Turning to the authors' computational methods: Nucleated cell counts per sample were estimated from amplification of reference gene primers within the assay. To quantify the absolute abundance of each unique TCRbeta CDR3 rearrangement, sequence reads were collapsed and filtered. For each sample, productive Simpson clonality was calculated as the square root of Simpson's diversity index over productive rearrangements. The table comes from immuneACCESS by way of TCRdb, which keeps in-frame sequences with V and J called. Part of the clones is missing from these tables; in studies checked, under half for an unresolved V gene and the rest for unknown reasons. V and J calls and clone size follow that table, whereas D and trimming were derived from the DNA. In all, the sample holds approximately 250,000 clones, and 75% to 90% of those were seen once. The top ten hold about 5% of the sample.

This clone was picked up a small number of times. Its antigen is still unknown. No much larger clone is present one base from it, and per-base qualities are unavailable. Broader findings and caveats from the paper: Clinical and demographic metadata were provided uncurated, with the amount varying by source and participant.

The TCR originated in a man between 60 and 70 years old who had recovered from COVID-19. Sequencing was carried out using peripheral blood. The sequence links TRBV3-1 (or the pseudogene TRBV3-2) to TRBJ2-5, with 13 central nucleotides matching TRBD2. The bases read TGTGCCAGCAGCCAGTTTGGACTAGCGGGAGCTTCGGAGACCCAGTACTTC. This yields the protein CASSQFGLAGASETQYF.